The 24 T cell receptor beta chains given below trace back to one sample, sequenced in a study of memory CD4+ T cells and cytomegalovirus serostatus. Repertoires were generated with immunoSEQ multiplex PCR, while TCRdb's copy carries only in-frame clones and drops some. The sample records nearly 60,000 clones, around 80% being singletons. Single viable CD3+CD4+CD8-CD45RO+ cells were sorted as the memory CD4+ T cells. The material sequenced was memory CD4+ T cells from blood. Receptor source: an adult in good health and CMV-seronegative.

This rearrangement joins TRBV30 to TRBJ1-1; TRBD1 is a possible D gene (5 bases). The V end was cut by 2 bases, the J end by 1 base, with 11 bases between. The CDR3 is 14 amino acids. The V gene's germline CDR1 is GTSNPN and CDR2 SVGIG (reference sequence). This CDR3 reads CAWSLGQANTEAFF. The CDR3 bases are TGTGCCTGGAGTTTGGGGCAGGCGAACACTGAAGCTTTCTTT. Drawing the rest from reference TRBV30 and TRBJ1-1, the complete variable domain is SQTIHQWPATLVQPVGSPLSLECTVEGTSNPNLYWYRQAAGRGLQLLFYSVGIGQISSEVPQNLSASRPQDRQFILSSKKLLLSDSGFYLCAWSLGQANTEAFFGQGTRLTVV.

This clone has only one observation. CDR3 coding DNA: TGTGCCAGCAGCTCCGAGGGCGGTGGCGGAAACACCATATATTTT. It specifies CASSSEGGGGNTIYF. The V call is TRBV7-6, the J call TRBJ1-3; D gene ambiguous. CDR1 SGHVS and CDR2 FNYEAQ come from the germline V gene. The CDR3 has 15 residues. Trimming removed 4 bases at V and 4 bases at J, with 14 bases between.

By sample share, this clone is medium-sized. This chain connects TRBV7-6 to TRBJ2-6; D is unclear. Germline V lookup: CDR1 SGHVS, CDR2 FNYEAQ. The CDR3 covers 13 residues. V lost 3 bases, J lost 4 bases, and 4 bases lay in between. CDR3 protein: CASSFPGANVLTF. The CDR3 bases are TGTGCCAGCAGCTTTCCCGGGGCCAACGTCCTGACTTTC.

The chain has TRBV2 and TRBJ2-7; tentative D call: TRBD2 (7 bases). The germline V and J ends were trimmed by 3 bases and 0 bases, with 15 bases remaining between them. Per the germline V gene, CDR1 is SNHLY and CDR2 is FYNNEI. The CDR3 runs 16 residues. CDR3 DNA: TGTGCCAGCAGTGAGGGGGGGACACGCTACTCCTACGAGCAGTACTTC. Protein: CASSEGGTRYSYEQYF.

The chain recombines TRBV5-1 with TRBJ1-2; D is perhaps TRBD1 (5 bases). V was pared by 4 bases and J by 4 bases, with 11 bases between. CDR1 and CDR2 from the germline V gene are SGHRS and YFSETQ. The CDR3 loop spans 13 amino acids. CDR3 bases: TGCGCCAGCAGCCTGGGGCGGACCTATGGCTACACCTTC. This sequence encodes CASSLGRTYGYTF.

This clone was recorded only once. The CDR3 spells CASSILSGRGGDTQYF. DNA for the CDR3: TGTGCCAGTAGTATCCTTAGCGGGAGAGGTGGAGATACGCAGTATTTT. The genes are TRBV19 and TRBJ2-3; TRBD2 matches at 9 bases. This CDR3 comprises 16 residues. V shed 3 bases and J 5 bases; nucleotides not matched to a gene: 9. Germline-derived CDR1 and CDR2 are LNHDA and SQIVND (reference sequence).

The rearrangement joins TRBV4-1 to TRBJ1-3; TRBD1 matches 8 bases. The germline CDR1 and CDR2 sequences are MGHRA and YSYEKL. The CDR3 is 17 amino acids. J lost 1 base, V lost 4 bases, and 9 bases had no gene match. Written as DNA, the CDR3 is TGCGCCAGCAGCCGACAGGGGATTGCTTTATCTGGAAACACCATATATTTT. Protein product: CASSRQGIALSGNTIYF.

The V call is TRBV6-1, the J call TRBJ2-7; 9 bases agree with TRBD2. From germline, CDR1 is MNHNS and CDR2 SASEGT. The CDR3 is 14 amino acids. V was pared by 3 bases and J by 3 bases, with 3 bases of the junction left unmatched. The CDR3 nucleotides read TGTGCCAGCAGTGAGGCTAGCGGGATCTACGAGCAGTACTTC. Translation gives CASSEASGIYEQYF.

This rearrangement joins TRBV11-3 to TRBJ1-2, with 7 positions matching TRBD1. The germline CDR1 and CDR2 sequences are SGHNT and YENEEA. The CDR3 extends over 16 amino acids. The ends lost 1 base at V and 4 bases at J; junction bases unmatched: 9. CDR3 amino acids: CASSLATGTARYGYTF. The CDR3 DNA follows: TGTGCCAGCAGCTTAGCCACCGGGACAGCCCGCTATGGCTACACCTTC.

The gene calls are TRBV7-2 and TRBJ2-1; perhaps TRBD2 as D (7 bases). The germline V gene has CDR1 SGHTA and CDR2 FQGNSA. The CDR3 is made up of 17 amino acids. V dropped 4 bases and J dropped 7 bases, with 23 bases sitting between them. DNA of the CDR3: TGTGCCAGCAGCTCCGGGGGGCGGGGATCAAGACTGAATGAGCAGTTCTTC. Residues: CASSSGGRGSRLNEQFF.

By its share, this clone is medium-sized. V gene TRBV7-2 combines with J gene TRBJ1-2; TRBD1 matches 8 bases. This CDR3 comprises 14 residues. After removal of 5 bases from V and 4 bases from J, the junction contained 6 bases not matched to a gene. Germline loops: CDR1 SGHTA, CDR2 FQGNSA. This chain's CDR3 is CASSTSGGVYGYTF. The CDR3 region has the DNA TGTGCCAGCAGCACGTCAGGGGGCGTCTATGGCTACACCTTC.

J is TRBJ1-4 and V is TRBV5-1, with D uncertain. This CDR3 has 12 residues. The germline gives CDR1 SGHRS, CDR2 YFSETQ. Deletions cut 4 bases from V and 4 bases from J, with 5 bases between. The CDR3 nucleotides read TGCGCCAGCAGCAAGGGTAATGAAAAACTGTTTTTT. Protein product: CASSKGNEKLFF.

This chain joins TRBV30 and TRBJ2-1; 8 nucleotides match TRBD2. CDR3 length: 15 amino acids. V was pared by 1 base and J by 1 base, with 3 bases of the junction left unmatched. Germline V gene data show CDR1 as GTSNPN and CDR2 as SVGIG (reference sequence). CDR3 amino acids: CAWSAKRGSYNEQFF. The DNA of the CDR3 is TGTGCCTGGAGTGCTAAGCGGGGGTCCTACAATGAGCAGTTCTTC.

This clone turned up a few times. J is TRBJ1-1 and V is TRBV30; D unresolved. The germline gives CDR1 GTSNPN, CDR2 SVGIG (reference sequence). Deletions cut 1 base from V and 1 base from J, with 7 bases between. The CDR3 has 13 residues. The CDR3: CAWSGDRNTEAFF. CDR3 bases: TGTGCCTGGAGTGGGGATAGGAACACTGAAGCTTTCTTT.

V is TRBV5-1 and J is TRBJ1-1; D unresolved. Germline CDR1 reads SGHRS; CDR2 reads YFSETQ. The length of the CDR3 is 13 residues. V was cut by 9 bases and J by 1 base, with 13 bases left in between. The CDR3 reads CATKTSRNTEAFF. As DNA, the CDR3 is TGCGCCACCAAGACTTCAAGGAACACTGAAGCTTTCTTT.

This chain links TRBV6-6 with TRBJ1-1; 12 nucleotides line up with TRBD1. The CDR3 is 15 residues long. The junction had 1 base not matched to a gene; V was cut back by 0 bases and J by 5 bases. The germline V gene encodes CDR1 MNHNY and CDR2 SVGAGI (reference sequence). The CDR3 DNA reads TGTGCCAGCAGTTACTCGGGACAGGGGGCTACTGAAGCTTTCTTT. Translated: CASSYSGQGATEAFF.

The CDR3 region is CASSLGRASGNTIYF. CDR3 DNA sequence: TGTGCCAGCAGTTTAGGGCGGGCATCTGGAAACACCATATATTTT. The chain links TRBV28 to TRBJ1-3; unclear D gene. The CDR3 length is 15 residues. V shed 2 bases and J shed 1 base, with 9 bases lying between them. From germline, CDR1 is MDHEN and CDR2 SYDVKM.

This chain joins TRBV30 and TRBJ2-5; D gene unclear. V lost 1 base, J lost 5 bases, and 14 bases lay in between. Germline CDR1 reads GTSNPN; CDR2 reads SVGIG (reference sequence). The CDR3 is 14 amino acids. CDR3 DNA: TGTGCCTGGAGTGCTTTACGATTTGGGGAGACCCAGTACTTC. This sequence encodes CAWSALRFGETQYF.

V and J are TRBV27 and TRBJ2-4; unclear D gene. Germline CDR1 MNHEY, CDR2 SMNVEV (reference sequence). The V end was cut by 2 bases, the J end by 4 bases, with 6 bases between. CDR3 size: 13 residues. The DNA of the CDR3 is TGTGCCAGCAGTTTAAACCCAAAAAACATTCAGTACTTC. This translates into CASSLNPKNIQYF.

V usage is TRBV27 and J usage is TRBJ2-5; 7 nucleotides match TRBD1. With 8 bases clipped from V and 2 bases from J, the junction kept 8 bases outside the gene matches. The CDR3 length is 14 residues. CDR1 is MNHEY and CDR2 is SMNVEV in the germline V gene (reference sequence). CDR3 loop: CASWRTGVQETQYF. For the CDR3, the DNA is TGTGCCAGCTGGCGGACAGGCGTGCAAGAGACCCAGTACTTC.

V is TRBV14 and J is TRBJ1-3, with TRBD1 identical over 7 bases. The germline V gene encodes CDR1 SGHDN and CDR2 FVKESK. The length of the CDR3 is 17 residues. V lost 4 bases, J lost 0 bases, and 9 bases stayed unmatched. The CDR3 sequence is CASSRLGGLSSGNTIYF. The CDR3 region has the DNA TGTGCCAGCAGCCGCCTAGGGGGCCTGAGCTCTGGAAACACCATATATTTT.

The J gene is TRBJ2-6, the V gene TRBV7-8; D is unresolved. This CDR3 comprises 21 residues. The germline gives CDR1 SGHVS, CDR2 FQNEAQ. V lost 1 base and J lost 0, with 22 bases in between. CDR3 bases: TGTGCCAGCAGCTTAGTAAAGGGCATACATACCCTCTTCTCTGGGGCCAACGTCCTGACTTTC. This encodes CASSLVKGIHTLFSGANVLTF.

The genes are TRBV28 and TRBJ1-2, with D uncertain. Germline V gene lookup returns CDR1 MDHEN and CDR2 SYDVKM. The CDR3 runs 17 residues. The V gene lost 5 bases and the J gene lost 5 bases, with 24 bases spanning the gap. DNA of the CDR3: TGTGCCAGCAGTCAAATATCTACCCCGACGATAACTTATGGCTACACCTTC. Protein: CASSQISTPTITYGYTF.

Concerning this clone itself: The DNA is omitted, as the CDR3 cannot be located on it reliably, and the CDR3 follows TCRdb's listing. The V and J genes are TRBV25-1 and TRBJ1-1. The CDR3 length equals 12 residues, ends included. Germline V CDR1 and CDR2: MGHDK, SYGVNS. The CDR3 loop is CASSDFGEEAFF.